A selection of T cell receptor beta chains follows, all from one sample in a study of shared clonotypes between healthy human individuals. Here immunoSEQ multiplex PCR was the method, and the copy in TCRdb shows in-frame clones only, minus some. The data hold about 2.3 million clones, with 85% to 95% observed a single time. Material for sequencing was naive CD4+ T cells from PBMCs. All receptors derive from a man aged 18 to 29 in good health. Some clones in this sample may be carry-over from other donors' samples. The CDR3 runs from the conserved cysteine through the conserved F or W. The order of the fields is D gene, V gene, J gene, clone size, CDR3 protein, CDR3 DNA. A D gene is named only where the DNA matches it firmly. The size of a clone is reported for some rows only, either as once, few or many, or as a class for expanded clones.

d_gene: -; v_gene: TRBV15; j_gene: TRBJ1-2; abundance: -; CDR3aa: CATSREPGEGYTF; CDR3nt: TGTGCCACCAGCAGAGAGCCAGGGGAAGGCTACACCTTC
d_gene: -; v_gene: TRBV10-3; j_gene: TRBJ1-1; abundance: -; CDR3aa: CAISESREEAFF; CDR3nt: TGTGCCATCAGTGAGTCGAGGGAGGAAGCTTTCTTT
d_gene: TRBD1; v_gene: TRBV28; j_gene: TRBJ2-5; abundance: -; CDR3aa: CASSFTGGEAETQYF; CDR3nt: TGTGCCAGCAGTTTCACAGGGGGCGAGGCGGAGACCCAGTACTTC
d_gene: -; v_gene: TRBV12-5; j_gene: TRBJ2-2; abundance: -; CDR3aa: CASGQTDRGVGQTGELFF; CDR3nt: TGTGCTAGTGGGCAAACCGACAGAGGGGTAGGGCAAACCGGGGAGCTGTTTTTT
d_gene: -; v_gene: TRBV7-3; j_gene: TRBJ1-2; abundance: -; CDR3aa: CASSLGQGYGYTF; CDR3nt: TGTGCCAGCAGCTTAGGGCAGGGTTATGGCTACACCTTC
d_gene: TRBD1; v_gene: TRBV28; j_gene: TRBJ2-4; abundance: -; CDR3aa: CASSPSTGGLAKNIQYF; CDR3nt: TGTGCCAGCAGTCCCTCGACAGGGGGGCTAGCCAAAAACATTCAGTACTTC
d_gene: TRBD1; v_gene: TRBV19; j_gene: TRBJ1-3; abundance: -; CDR3aa: CASSPGQGLGNTIYF; CDR3nt: TGTGCCAGTAGCCCGGGACAGGGACTAGGAAACACCATATATTTT
d_gene: -; v_gene: TRBV20-1; j_gene: TRBJ1-1; abundance: -; CDR3aa: CSARWGAEAFF; CDR3nt: TGCAGTGCCCGGTGGGGGGCTGAAGCTTTCTTT
d_gene: TRBD2; v_gene: TRBV6-6; j_gene: TRBJ2-7; abundance: -; CDR3aa: CASRTSGRSYEQYF; CDR3nt: TGTGCCAGCAGGACTAGCGGGAGGTCATACGAGCAGTACTTC
d_gene: TRBD1; v_gene: TRBV19; j_gene: TRBJ2-7; abundance: -; CDR3aa: CASSADRVREQYF; CDR3nt: TGTGCCAGTAGTGCAGACAGGGTACGCGAGCAGTACTTC
d_gene: TRBD1; v_gene: TRBV11-2; j_gene: TRBJ1-1; abundance: once; CDR3aa: CASSSGQDTEAFF; CDR3nt: TGTGCCAGCAGTTCTGGACAGGACACTGAAGCTTTCTTT
d_gene: TRBD2; v_gene: TRBV4-2; j_gene: TRBJ2-2; abundance: -; CDR3aa: CASSQEGGRAGAGELFF; CDR3nt: TGTGCCAGCAGCCAAGAGGGCGGGAGGGCCGGGGCCGGGGAGCTGTTTTTT
d_gene: TRBD2; v_gene: TRBV28; j_gene: TRBJ2-7; abundance: -; CDR3aa: CASSLSTSGSFEQYF; CDR3nt: TGTGCCAGCAGTCTCTCGACTAGCGGGAGTTTCGAGCAGTACTTC
d_gene: TRBD1; v_gene: TRBV28; j_gene: TRBJ1-6; abundance: -; CDR3aa: CASSLAQGQNSPLHF; CDR3nt: TGTGCCAGCAGTTTAGCACAGGGGCAAAATTCACCCCTCCACTTT
d_gene: -; v_gene: TRBV15; j_gene: TRBJ2-3; abundance: -; CDR3aa: CATSASDRTDTQYF; CDR3nt: TGTGCCACCTCGGCTAGCGACCGCACAGATACGCAGTATTTT
d_gene: TRBD2; v_gene: TRBV27; j_gene: TRBJ2-1; abundance: -; CDR3aa: CASSLIAGGNNEQFF; CDR3nt: TGTGCCAGCAGTTTAATCGCGGGAGGTAACAATGAGCAGTTCTTC
d_gene: -; v_gene: TRBV28; j_gene: TRBJ1-3; abundance: -; CDR3aa: CASIPGPPGNTIYF; CDR3nt: TGTGCCAGCATCCCCGGGCCCCCCGGAAACACCATATATTTT
d_gene: -; v_gene: TRBV28; j_gene: TRBJ2-3; abundance: -; CDR3aa: CASSRRTGSPDTQYF; CDR3nt: TGTGCCAGCAGCCGAAGGACTGGCTCCCCAGATACGCAGTATTTT
d_gene: -; v_gene: TRBV18; j_gene: TRBJ1-1; abundance: -; CDR3aa: CASSRGGFSNTEAFF; CDR3nt: TGTGCCAGCTCGCGGGGCGGGTTTTCGAACACTGAAGCTTTCTTT
d_gene: -; v_gene: TRBV5-1; j_gene: TRBJ2-7; abundance: -; CDR3aa: CASSSGHGTSYEQYF; CDR3nt: TGCGCCAGCAGCTCGGGACATGGGACATCCTACGAGCAGTACTTC
d_gene: -; v_gene: TRBV5-6; j_gene: TRBJ2-5; abundance: -; CDR3aa: CASSLANVYRAPQETQYF; CDR3nt: TGTGCCAGCAGCTTGGCCAATGTTTACAGGGCTCCCCAAGAGACCCAGTACTTC
d_gene: -; v_gene: TRBV6-1; j_gene: TRBJ2-3; abundance: -; CDR3aa: CASSEGPSTDTQYF; CDR3nt: TGTGCCAGCAGTGAAGGGCCTAGCACAGATACGCAGTATTTT
d_gene: TRBD1; v_gene: TRBV5-1; j_gene: TRBJ1-1; abundance: -; CDR3aa: CASSFTGVGNTEAFF; CDR3nt: TGCGCCAGCAGCTTCACAGGGGTCGGGAACACTGAAGCTTTCTTT
d_gene: -; v_gene: TRBV6-1; j_gene: TRBJ2-3; abundance: -; CDR3aa: CASGDSTDTQYF; CDR3nt: TGTGCCAGCGGGGACAGCACAGATACGCAGTATTTT
d_gene: -; v_gene: TRBV2; j_gene: TRBJ1-5; abundance: -; CDR3aa: CASSGMGNQPQHF; CDR3nt: TGTGCCAGCAGTGGGATGGGCAATCAGCCCCAGCATTTT
d_gene: -; v_gene: TRBV18; j_gene: TRBJ2-5; abundance: -; CDR3aa: CASSPGTSLEETQYF; CDR3nt: TGTGCCAGCTCACCTGGGACTTCGCTGGAAGAGACCCAGTACTTC
d_gene: TRBD1; v_gene: TRBV7-2; j_gene: TRBJ1-3; abundance: -; CDR3aa: CASSLVGTGSTIYF; CDR3nt: TGTGCCAGCAGCTTAGTTGGGACAGGGAGTACCATATATTTT
d_gene: TRBD2; v_gene: TRBV19; j_gene: TRBJ2-7; abundance: -; CDR3aa: CASSSGLAASEQYF; CDR3nt: TGTGCCAGTAGTTCGGGACTAGCAGCCTCCGAGCAGTACTTC
d_gene: TRBD1; v_gene: TRBV5-1; j_gene: TRBJ2-7; abundance: -; CDR3aa: CASSLGQGSYEQYF; CDR3nt: TGCGCCAGCAGCTTAGGACAGGGAAGTTACGAGCAGTACTTC
d_gene: -; v_gene: TRBV5-1; j_gene: TRBJ1-1; abundance: -; CDR3aa: CASSTTGYTEAFF; CDR3nt: TGCGCCAGCAGCACTACAGGGTACACTGAAGCTTTCTTT
d_gene: -; v_gene: TRBV5-4; j_gene: TRBJ2-3; abundance: -; CDR3aa: CASSPSGNQGDTQYF; CDR3nt: TGTGCCAGCAGCCCCTCGGGAAATCAGGGAGATACGCAGTATTTT
d_gene: -; v_gene: TRBV5-4; j_gene: TRBJ2-3; abundance: -; CDR3aa: CASSLISLDTQYF; CDR3nt: TGTGCCAGCAGCTTGATTTCTTTGGATACGCAGTATTTT
d_gene: -; v_gene: TRBV5-1; j_gene: TRBJ2-6; abundance: -; CDR3aa: CASSSVGFLSGANVLTF; CDR3nt: TGCGCCAGCAGCTCCGTCGGGTTCCTCTCTGGGGCCAACGTCCTGACTTTC
d_gene: -; v_gene: TRBV6-6; j_gene: TRBJ1-2; abundance: -; CDR3aa: CASRRDTSYGYTF; CDR3nt: TGTGCCAGCAGGAGGGACACCTCCTATGGCTACACCTTC
d_gene: -; v_gene: TRBV27; j_gene: TRBJ2-7; abundance: -; CDR3aa: CASSLLEQHEQYF; CDR3nt: TGTGCCAGCAGTTTATTGGAACAACACGAGCAGTACTTC
d_gene: -; v_gene: TRBV27; j_gene: TRBJ1-2; abundance: -; CDR3aa: CASSLKGFNYGYTF; CDR3nt: TGTGCCAGCAGTTTAAAGGGATTTAACTATGGCTACACCTTC
d_gene: -; v_gene: TRBV5-1; j_gene: TRBJ2-2; abundance: -; CDR3aa: CASSAIPGFGDTGELFF; CDR3nt: TGCGCCAGCAGCGCCATCCCGGGATTCGGGGACACCGGGGAGCTGTTTTTT
d_gene: TRBD1; v_gene: TRBV7-9; j_gene: TRBJ1-4; abundance: -; CDR3aa: CASSSRSPGQANEKLFF; CDR3nt: TGTGCCAGCAGCAGCCGATCCCCGGGACAGGCCAATGAAAAACTGTTTTTT
d_gene: -; v_gene: TRBV5-1; j_gene: TRBJ2-4; abundance: -; CDR3aa: CASSLELGPWDIQYF; CDR3nt: TGCGCCAGCAGCTTGGAGCTGGGGCCCTGGGACATTCAGTACTTC
d_gene: -; v_gene: TRBV28; j_gene: TRBJ1-5; abundance: -; CDR3aa: CASTQARDSGNQPQHF; CDR3nt: TGTGCCAGCACCCAAGCCAGGGATTCCGGCAATCAGCCCCAGCATTTT
d_gene: TRBD1; v_gene: TRBV6-1; j_gene: TRBJ1-1; abundance: -; CDR3aa: CASSAGTVTEAFF; CDR3nt: TGTGCCAGCAGTGCGGGGACAGTCACTGAAGCTTTCTTT
d_gene: TRBD1; v_gene: TRBV7-2; j_gene: TRBJ1-5; abundance: -; CDR3aa: CASSSYRGQGNQPQHF; CDR3nt: TGTGCCAGCAGCTCCTACAGGGGCCAGGGGAATCAGCCCCAGCATTTT
d_gene: -; v_gene: TRBV19; j_gene: TRBJ1-5; abundance: -; CDR3aa: CASSTIGQPGNQPQHF; CDR3nt: TGTGCCAGTAGTACAATCGGACAGCCGGGCAATCAGCCCCAGCATTTT
d_gene: -; v_gene: TRBV7-2; j_gene: TRBJ1-2; abundance: -; CDR3aa: CASSPGIIYGYTF; CDR3nt: TGTGCCAGCAGCCCCGGGATTATCTATGGCTACACCTTC
d_gene: -; v_gene: TRBV30; j_gene: TRBJ2-7; abundance: -; CDR3aa: CAWSVMGYEQYF; CDR3nt: TGTGCCTGGAGTGTAATGGGATACGAGCAGTACTTC
d_gene: -; v_gene: TRBV2; j_gene: TRBJ2-1; abundance: -; CDR3aa: CASSDFLGYEQFF; CDR3nt: TGTGCCAGCAGTGACTTCTTGGGTTATGAGCAGTTCTTC
d_gene: -; v_gene: TRBV10-3; j_gene: TRBJ2-3; abundance: -; CDR3aa: CAISDRGVTDTQYF; CDR3nt: TGTGCCATCAGTGACAGGGGGGTCACAGATACGCAGTATTTT
d_gene: -; v_gene: TRBV2; j_gene: TRBJ1-5; abundance: -; CDR3aa: CASSERGNQPQHF; CDR3nt: TGTGCCAGCAGTGAGCGGGGTAATCAGCCCCAGCATTTT